The next 25 T cell receptor beta chains were all read from a single sample in a study of chronic HIV infection and antiretroviral therapy. TCRdb passed the 5' RACE reads through MiXCR, listing each CDR3 protein once. The sample shows 40,000 to 50,000 distinct CDR3 sequences, about 18% of them seen only once. What was sequenced was peripheral blood. These receptors were obtained from an adult who had HIV and had not received antiretroviral therapy, or was an uninfected healthy control (not recorded which).

This clonotype was counted many times. The V call is TRBV6-5, the J call TRBJ1-1; D is unclear. Trimming left V 7 bases short and J 0 bases short, with 9 bases between. The CDR3 runs to 13 residues. From germline, CDR1 is MNHEY and CDR2 SVGAGI. The chain's CDR3 is CASTLTMNTEAFF. As DNA, the CDR3 is TGTGCCAGCACTCTGACAATGAACACTGAAGCTTTCTTT.

The gene calls are TRBV28 and TRBJ1-4, with a weak D call TRBD1 (6 bases). V was trimmed by 3 bases and J by 6 bases, leaving 20 bases between them. The germline V gene has CDR1 MDHEN and CDR2 SYDVKM. The CDR3 spans 17 residues. CDR3 in amino acids: CASSFHPQGTSHEKLFF. CDR3 nucleotide sequence: TGTGCCAGCAGTTTCCACCCCCAGGGGACATCCCATGAAAAACTGTTTTTT.

The J gene is TRBJ2-7, the V gene TRBV7-9; TRBD2 matches 12 bases. The length of the CDR3 is 17 residues. Unmatched junction bases numbered 13, after V lost 5 bases and J lost 5 bases. Germline CDR1 and CDR2: SEHNR and FQNEAQ (reference sequence). The CDR3 loop reads CASSKTSGSSISDEQYF. DNA of the CDR3: TGTGCCAGCAGCAAGACTAGCGGGAGTTCCATTAGCGACGAGCAGTACTTC. The full variable domain, in which reference TRBV7-9 and TRBJ2-7 provide the parts outside the CDR3, is DTGVSQNPRHKITKRGQNVTFRCDPISEHNRLYWYRQTLGQGPEFLTYFQNEAQLEKSRLLSDRFSAERPKGSFSTLEIQRTEQGDSAMYLCASSKTSGSSISDEQYFGPGTRLTVT.

This sequence joins TRBV11-1 and TRBJ2-5; 8 bases are a match to TRBD1. The CDR3 length is 14 residues. Looked up from germline, CDR1 is SGHAT and CDR2 is FQDESV (reference sequence). V dropped 5 bases and J dropped 5; count of bases not matched to a gene: 7. The CDR3 nucleotides are TGTGCCAGCAGCCTACTCAGGGGGCCTGAGACCCAGTACTTC. Its protein is CASSLLRGPETQYF.

The gene calls are TRBV6-2 or TRBV6-3 and TRBJ1-1; D gene unclear. CDR1 and CDR2 from the germline V gene are MNHEY and SVGEGT. V was pared by 6 bases and J by 1 base, with 9 bases between. This CDR3 contains 13 residues. The CDR3 spells CASRLDGNTEAFF. DNA of the CDR3: TGTGCCAGCAGGTTGGACGGGAACACTGAAGCTTTCTTT.

This clonotype came up a few times. The rearrangement joins TRBV2 to TRBJ2-3, with TRBD2 matching 16 bases. The CDR3 has 17 residues. Germline V gene sequence: CDR1 SNHLY, CDR2 FYNNEI. V was pared by 6 bases and J by 4 bases, with 7 bases of the junction left unmatched. In DNA, the CDR3 is TGTGCCAGCAGCGCCGAGGGACTAGCGGGAGGGGCAGATACGCAGTATTTT. Amino acid sequence: CASSAEGLAGGADTQYF. The full variable domain, rest sourced from reference TRBV2 and TRBJ2-3, is EPEVTQTPSHQVTQMGQEVILRCVPISNHLYFYWYRQILGQKVEFLVSFYNNEISEKSEIFDDQFSVERPDGSNFTLKIRSTKLEDSAMYFCASSAEGLAGGADTQYFGPGTRLTVL.

J is TRBJ1-1 and V is TRBV11-2, with D unresolved. The CDR3 loop spans 10 amino acids. The germline V and J ends were trimmed by 0 bases and 14 bases, with 7 bases remaining between them. Germline V gives CDR1 SGHAT, CDR2 FQNNGV. The CDR3 spells CASSLDEEFF. CDR3 nucleotide sequence: TGTGCCAGCAGCTTAGACGAGGAATTCTTT. The variable domain in full, completed from reference TRBV11-2 and TRBJ1-1, reads EAGVAQSPRYKIIEKRQSVAFWCNPISGHATLYWYQQILGQGPKLLIQFQNNGVVDDSQLPKDRFSAERLKGVDSTLKIQPAKLEDSAVYLCASSLDEEFFGQGTRLTVV.

This clonotype has only a few counts. V is TRBV28 and J is TRBJ1-1; D might be TRBD1 (5 bases). The CDR3 runs 13 residues. Germline V gives CDR1 MDHEN, CDR2 SYDVKM. The V and J ends lost 1 base and 6 bases respectively, with 9 bases between them. This chain's CDR3 is CASSLLGGAEAFF. The CDR3 bases are TGTGCCAGCAGTTTATTGGGGGGGGCTGAAGCTTTCTTT.

This chain's CDR3 is CASSWTALSTDTQYF. As DNA, the CDR3 is TGTGCCAGCAGTTGGACTGCTCTTAGCACAGATACGCAGTATTTT. The J gene is TRBJ2-3, the V gene TRBV28, with a possible D match to TRBD2 (5 bases). This CDR3 has 15 amino acids. Germline CDR1 is MDHEN and CDR2 is SYDVKM. The ends were cut back, 4 bases at V and 0 bases at J, with 11 bases in the middle. The full variable domain, in which reference TRBV28 and TRBJ2-3 provide the parts outside the CDR3, is DVKVTQSSRYLVKRTGEKVFLECVQDMDHENMFWYRQDPGLGLRLIYFSYDVKMKEKGDIPEGYSVSREKKERFSLILESASTNQTSMYLCASSWTALSTDTQYFGPGTRLTVL.

The rearrangement links TRBV29-1 to TRBJ1-2; D unresolved. Trimming took 6 bases from V and 3 from J, leaving 8 bases between them. The CDR3 is 11 amino acids. In germline, CDR1 is SQVTM, CDR2 ANQGSEA. The chain's CDR3 is CSVIGDYGYTF. The CDR3 region has the DNA TGCAGCGTAATCGGGGACTATGGCTACACCTTC.

This clonotype was counted only a few times. The chain recombines TRBV9 with TRBJ2-1; 8 positions match TRBD1. Trimming removed 0 bases from V and 4 bases from J; junction bases left unmatched: 3. The CDR3 loop spans 15 amino acids. The V gene's germline CDR1 is SGDLS and CDR2 YYNGEE. The CDR3 DNA reads TGTGCCAGCAGCGTAGGCCAGGGGGCGTACAATGAGCAGTTCTTC. It specifies CASSVGQGAYNEQFF. Together with reference TRBV9 and TRBJ2-1, the CDR3 gives the full variable domain: DSGVTQTPKHLITATGQRVTLRCSPRSGDLSVYWYQQSLDQGLQFLIQYYNGEERAKGNILERFSAQQFPDLHSELNLSSLELGDSALYFCASSVGQGAYNEQFFGPGTRLTVL.

This clonotype came up a few times. V usage is TRBV7-6 and J usage is TRBJ1-3, with 8 positions matching TRBD1. This CDR3 comprises 16 residues. Germline CDR1 and CDR2: SGHVS and FNYEAQ. With V trimmed by 3 bases and J by 1 base, 5 bases remained unmatched. This CDR3 is CASSFGQGASGNTIYF. The CDR3, as DNA: TGTGCCAGCAGCTTTGGGCAGGGGGCTTCTGGAAACACCATATATTTT.

This clonotype occurred a few times. The chain links TRBV20-1 to TRBJ1-2; D may be TRBD1 (6 bases). Per the germline V gene, CDR1 is DFQATT and CDR2 is SNEGSKA (reference sequence). The V and J ends lost 5 bases and 0 bases respectively, with 10 bases between them. The CDR3 length is 13 residues. The CDR3 sequence: CSAGQPANYGYTF. As DNA, the CDR3 is TGCAGTGCTGGACAGCCAGCTAACTATGGCTACACCTTC.

To note about this clonotype: Germline is not matched at one junction end, which may reflect a read error. This rearrangement joins TRBV28 to TRBJ1-3; unclear D gene. The CDR3 loop spans 14 amino acids. Per the germline V gene, CDR1 is MDHEN and CDR2 is SYDVKM. The CDR3 coding sequence is TGTGCCAGCAGCGCGGGAGGGTCTGGAAACGCCATATATTTT. As protein: CASSAGGSGNAIYF. The entire variable domain, with the rest obtained from reference TRBV28 and TRBJ1-3, is as follows: DVKVTQSSRYLVKRTGEKVFLECVQDMDHENMFWYRQDPGLGLRLIYFSYDVKMKEKGDIPEGYSVSREKKERFSLILESASTNQTSMYLCASSAGGSGNAIYFGEGSWLTVV.

This clonotype was detected only a few times. The chain is built from TRBV9 and TRBJ2-7, with 10 positions matching TRBD2. CDR3 size: 14 residues. Unmatched junction bases numbered 2, after V lost 4 bases and J lost 1 base. CDR1 is SGDLS, CDR2 YYNGEE, per germline. The CDR3, as DNA: TGTGCCAGCAGCCCTAGCGGGAGTTCCTACGAGCAGTACTTC. Translating gives CASSPSGSSYEQYF. Complete variable domain (other parts from reference TRBV9 and TRBJ2-7): DSGVTQTPKHLITATGQRVTLRCSPRSGDLSVYWYQQSLDQGLQFLIQYYNGEERAKGNILERFSAQQFPDLHSELNLSSLELGDSALYFCASSPSGSSYEQYFGPGTRLTVT.

A few counts support this clonotype. DNA of the CDR3: TGCAGCGTTGACCTACAGCGATTCAATGAGCAGTTCTTC. This translates into CSVDLQRFNEQFF. The genes are TRBV29-1 and TRBJ2-1; D unresolved. The CDR3 runs 13 residues. The V end was cut by 3 bases, the J end by 6 bases, with 12 bases between. The germline gives CDR1 SQVTM, CDR2 ANQGSEA.

The V call is TRBV5-1, the J call TRBJ2-1; the D is unclear. The CDR3 consists of 14 residues. Germline CDR1 and CDR2: SGHRS and YFSETQ. Trimming removed 0 bases at V and 10 bases at J, with 14 bases between. CDR3 loop: CASSLVVGVGEQFF. The CDR3 bases are TGCGCCAGCAGCTTGGTGGTTGGTGTGGGGGAGCAGTTCTTC.

The J gene is TRBJ2-5, the V gene TRBV29-1, with D tentatively TRBD1 (6 bases). The ends were cut back, 4 bases at V and 1 base at J, with 13 bases in the middle. Germline CDR1 and CDR2: SQVTM and ANQGSEA. This CDR3 region has 14 residues. CDR3 in DNA: TGCAGCGTTGTTGGCAGGGGCTTCCAAGAGACCCAGTACTTC. This encodes CSVVGRGFQETQYF.

The chain employs TRBV27 and TRBJ2-7, with TRBD2 matching 8 bases. The CDR3 is made up of 15 amino acids. Germline assignment: CDR1 MNHEY and CDR2 SMNVEV (reference sequence). The V segment lost 6 bases and the J segment 4 bases; nucleotides outside the gene matches: 11. The CDR3 reads CASRPPAGEGYEQYF. DNA for the CDR3: TGTGCCAGCAGACCACCAGCGGGAGAAGGGTACGAGCAGTACTTC.

This clonotype was recorded at least ten times. The chain employs TRBV20-1 and TRBJ2-3, with D possibly matching TRBD1 (5 bases). The V gene's germline CDR1 is DFQATT and CDR2 SNEGSKA (reference sequence). The length of the CDR3 is 11 residues. Trimming pared 8 bases from V and 7 bases from J, leaving 13 bases between. The CDR3 here is CSIGRVNTQYF. As DNA, the CDR3 is TGCAGTATCGGCAGGGTGAATACGCAGTATTTT.

This clonotype was seen only a few times. The chain has TRBV30 and TRBJ2-2; 9 bases match TRBD2. The CDR3 covers 15 residues. Trimming took 5 bases from V and 1 from J; bases not matched to a gene: 5. Germline values: CDR1 GTSNPN, CDR2 SVGIG (reference sequence). The CDR3 is CAWGLAGLNTGELFF. CDR3 nucleotide sequence: TGTGCCTGGGGGCTAGCGGGGTTGAACACCGGGGAGCTGTTTTTT. The complete variable domain, with remaining parts taken from reference TRBV30 and TRBJ2-2, reads SQTIHQWPATLVQPVGSPLSLECTVEGTSNPNLYWYRQAAGRGLQLLFYSVGIGQISSEVPQNLSASRPQDRQFILSSKKLLLSDSGFYLCAWGLAGLNTGELFFGEGSRLTVL.

V and J are TRBV27 and TRBJ2-3, with D perhaps TRBD1 or TRBD2 (5 bases each). Per germline, CDR1 MNHEY and CDR2 SMNVEV (reference sequence). The V end was cut by 5 bases, the J end by 9 bases, with 21 bases between. This CDR3 spans 15 amino acids. In DNA, the CDR3 is TGTGCCAGCAGTCCCGGGGCTAGCCGGCGTGGGACGCAGTATTTT. It codes for CASSPGASRRGTQYF.

The chain has TRBV29-1 and TRBJ2-3; tentatively, D is TRBD2 (6 bases). The CDR3 totals 10 residues. Germline CDR1 SQVTM, CDR2 ANQGSEA. The V and J ends lost 5 bases and 13 bases respectively, with 13 bases between them. The CDR3 sequence: CSVRRDFEYF. CDR3 DNA: TGCAGCGTTCGTCGGGACTTTGAGTATTTT.

This clonotype was recorded at least ten times. The chain combines TRBV29-1 with TRBJ1-1; perhaps TRBD1 as D (6 bases). CDR3 length: 13 amino acids. V was clipped by 7 bases and J by 8 bases, with 20 bases between them. Germline V gene lookup returns CDR1 SQVTM and CDR2 ANQGSEA. Here the CDR3 DNA reads TGCAGCGCGAACCACAGGGAAAGAGGGGAAGCTTTCTTT. As protein: CSANHRERGEAFF.

This clonotype was recorded a few times. The V call is TRBV28, the J call TRBJ2-3; 14 bases match TRBD2. CDR3 length: 17 amino acids. Germline V gives CDR1 MDHEN, CDR2 SYDVKM. Trimming took 6 bases from V and 2 from J; bases not matched to a gene: 7. The CDR3 region is CASRLGLAGGTTDTQYF. CDR3 DNA sequence: TGTGCCAGCAGATTAGGACTAGCGGGAGGAACCACAGATACGCAGTATTTT. The full variable domain, completed using reference TRBV28 and TRBJ2-3, is DVKVTQSSRYLVKRTGEKVFLECVQDMDHENMFWYRQDPGLGLRLIYFSYDVKMKEKGDIPEGYSVSREKKERFSLILESASTNQTSMYLCASRLGLAGGTTDTQYFGPGTRLTVL.